The source of this TCR beta chain is a study of cytomegalovirus exposure and HLA in healthy donors. Study-wide findings and caveats: Presence/absence analyses supposed approximately even sequencing depth among donors. In a later analysis, compared with equally common non-associated chains, HLA-associated beta chains were more expanded. The study labeled 164 TCR beta chains cytomegalovirus-associated. A previous analysis found most TCR beta V segments productive roughly 87% or roughly 30% of the time.

The trim removed 0 bases at V and 6 bases at J, leaving 0 bases unmatched. The CDR3 has 14 residues. CDR1 and CDR2 (germline): SGHRS, YFSETQ. The count of this clone is one. Its antigen remains unidentified. Other DNA sequences in the sample encode the same CDR3. PCR was performed using 60 Vbeta and 13 Jbeta primers. Clones were sequenced by immunoSEQ multiplex PCR, and TCRdb holds only the in-frame ones, with some missing. The repertoire consists of 180,000 or so clones, with under 85% occurring once and the leading ten covering about 2.7%. This clonotype was obtained from a male donor in good health and CMV-seronegative. The sequencing sample was made of PBMCs. The V call is TRBV5-1, the J call TRBJ1-6; 7 bases map to TRBD1. The CDR3 DNA reads TGCGCCAGCAGCTTGGGACAGGGTAATTCACCCCTCCACTTT. Protein sequence: CASSLGQGNSPLHF.